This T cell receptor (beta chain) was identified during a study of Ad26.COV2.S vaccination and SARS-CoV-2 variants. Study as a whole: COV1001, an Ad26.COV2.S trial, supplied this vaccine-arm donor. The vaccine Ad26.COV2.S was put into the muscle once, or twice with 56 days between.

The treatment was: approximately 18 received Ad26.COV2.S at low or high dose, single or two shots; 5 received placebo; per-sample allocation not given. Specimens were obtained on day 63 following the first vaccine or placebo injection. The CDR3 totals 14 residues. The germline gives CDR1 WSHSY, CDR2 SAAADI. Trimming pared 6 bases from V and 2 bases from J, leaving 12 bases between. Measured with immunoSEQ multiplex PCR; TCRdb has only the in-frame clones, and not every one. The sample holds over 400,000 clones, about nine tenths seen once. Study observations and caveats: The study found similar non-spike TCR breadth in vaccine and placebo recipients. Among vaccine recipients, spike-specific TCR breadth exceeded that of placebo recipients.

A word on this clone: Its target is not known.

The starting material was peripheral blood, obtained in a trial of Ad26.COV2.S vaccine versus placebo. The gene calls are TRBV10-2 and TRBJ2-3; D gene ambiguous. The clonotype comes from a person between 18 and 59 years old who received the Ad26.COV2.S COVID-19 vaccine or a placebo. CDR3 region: CASRTGPYTDTQYF. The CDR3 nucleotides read TGCGCCAGCAGAACCGGGCCCTACACAGATACGCAGTATTTT.